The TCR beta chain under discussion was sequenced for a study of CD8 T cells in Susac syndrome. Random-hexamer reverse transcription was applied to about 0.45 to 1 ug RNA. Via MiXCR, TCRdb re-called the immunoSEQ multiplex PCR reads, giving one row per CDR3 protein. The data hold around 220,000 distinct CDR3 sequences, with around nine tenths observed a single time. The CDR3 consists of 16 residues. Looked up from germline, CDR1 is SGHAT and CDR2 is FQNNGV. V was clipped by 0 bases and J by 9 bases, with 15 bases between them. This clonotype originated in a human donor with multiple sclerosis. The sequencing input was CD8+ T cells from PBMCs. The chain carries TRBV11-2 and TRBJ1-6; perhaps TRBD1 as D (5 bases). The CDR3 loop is CASSLDWDFMSSPLHF. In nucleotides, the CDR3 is TGTGCCAGCAGCTTAGATTGGGACTTCATGTCTTCACCCCTCCACTTT.